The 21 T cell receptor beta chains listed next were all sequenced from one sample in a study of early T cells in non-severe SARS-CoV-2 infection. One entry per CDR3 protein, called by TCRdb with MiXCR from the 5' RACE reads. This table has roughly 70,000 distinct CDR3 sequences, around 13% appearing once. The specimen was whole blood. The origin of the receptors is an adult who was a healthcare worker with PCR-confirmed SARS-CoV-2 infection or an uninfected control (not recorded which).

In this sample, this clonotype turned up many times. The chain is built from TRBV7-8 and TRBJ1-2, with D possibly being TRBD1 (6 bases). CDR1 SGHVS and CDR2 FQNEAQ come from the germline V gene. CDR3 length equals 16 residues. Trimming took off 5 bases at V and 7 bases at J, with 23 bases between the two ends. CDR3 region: CASSRSRGGAYAGYTF. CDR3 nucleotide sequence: TGTGCCAGCAGCCGATCGCGTGGGGGGGCGTATGCTGGCTACACCTTC.

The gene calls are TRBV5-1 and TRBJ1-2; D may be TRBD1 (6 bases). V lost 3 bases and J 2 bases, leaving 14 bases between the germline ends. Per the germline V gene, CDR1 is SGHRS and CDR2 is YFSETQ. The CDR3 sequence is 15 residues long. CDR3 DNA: TGCGCCAGCAGCTCACAGGGCTCGGTCAACTATGGCTACACCTTC. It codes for CASSSQGSVNYGYTF.

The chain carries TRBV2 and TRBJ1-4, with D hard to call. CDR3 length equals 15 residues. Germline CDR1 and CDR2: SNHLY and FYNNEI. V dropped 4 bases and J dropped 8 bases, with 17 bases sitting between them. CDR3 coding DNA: TGTGCCAGCAGTGCCCCCGGGCCTTCGGCCGAAAAACTGTTTTTT. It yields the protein CASSAPGPSAEKLFF.

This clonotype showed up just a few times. The CDR3 loop reads CASSWGTATEKLFF. The CDR3 DNA follows: TGCGCCAGCAGCTGGGGGACAGCCACCGAAAAACTGTTTTTT. The chain links TRBV5-1 to TRBJ1-4, with 7 bases identical to TRBD1. The J segment lost 8 bases and the V segment lost 3 bases, leaving 7 bases of the junction unmatched. This CDR3 contains 14 residues. Germline V CDR1 and CDR2: SGHRS, YFSETQ. Drawing the rest from reference TRBV5-1 and TRBJ1-4, the complete variable domain is KAGVTQTPRYLIKTRGQQVTLSCSPISGHRSVSWYQQTPGQGLQFLFEYFSETQRNKGNFPGRFSGRQFSNSRSEMNVSTLELGDSALYLCASSWGTATEKLFFGSGTQLSVL.

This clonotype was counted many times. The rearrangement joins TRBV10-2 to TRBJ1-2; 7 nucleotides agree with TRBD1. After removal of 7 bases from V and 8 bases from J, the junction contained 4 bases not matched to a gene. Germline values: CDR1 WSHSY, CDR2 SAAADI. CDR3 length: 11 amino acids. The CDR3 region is CASKRGRGYTF. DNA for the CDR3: TGCGCCAGCAAAAGGGGGCGAGGCTACACCTTC.

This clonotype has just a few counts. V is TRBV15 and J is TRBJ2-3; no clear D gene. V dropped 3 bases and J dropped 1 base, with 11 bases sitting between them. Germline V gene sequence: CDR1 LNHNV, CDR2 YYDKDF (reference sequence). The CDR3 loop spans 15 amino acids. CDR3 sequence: CATSRSSSRTDTQYF. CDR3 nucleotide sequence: TGTGCCACCAGCAGGTCTTCGTCGCGCACAGATACGCAGTATTTT. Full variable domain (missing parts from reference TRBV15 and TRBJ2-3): DAMVIQNPRYQVTQFGKPVTLSCSQTLNHNVMYWYQQKSSQAPKLLFHYYDKDFNNEADTPDNFQSRRPNTSFCFLDIRSPGLGDTAMYLCATSRSSSRTDTQYFGPGTRLTVL.

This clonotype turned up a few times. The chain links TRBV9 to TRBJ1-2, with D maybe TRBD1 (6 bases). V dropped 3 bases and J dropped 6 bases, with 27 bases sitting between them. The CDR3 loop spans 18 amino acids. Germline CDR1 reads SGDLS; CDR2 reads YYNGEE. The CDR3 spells CASSGTWKVGQRVHGYTF. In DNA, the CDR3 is TGTGCCAGCAGCGGAACGTGGAAGGTCGGACAGCGGGTACATGGCTACACCTTC. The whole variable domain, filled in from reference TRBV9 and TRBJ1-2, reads DSGVTQTPKHLITATGQRVTLRCSPRSGDLSVYWYQQSLDQGLQFLIQYYNGEERAKGNILERFSAQQFPDLHSELNLSSLELGDSALYFCASSGTWKVGQRVHGYTFGSGTRLTVV.

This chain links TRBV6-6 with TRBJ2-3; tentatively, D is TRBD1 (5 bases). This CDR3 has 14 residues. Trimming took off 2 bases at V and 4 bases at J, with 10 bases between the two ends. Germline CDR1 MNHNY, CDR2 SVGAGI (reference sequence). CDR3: CASSYIRDPDTQYF. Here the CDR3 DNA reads TGTGCCAGCAGTTACATCAGGGATCCAGATACGCAGTATTTT.

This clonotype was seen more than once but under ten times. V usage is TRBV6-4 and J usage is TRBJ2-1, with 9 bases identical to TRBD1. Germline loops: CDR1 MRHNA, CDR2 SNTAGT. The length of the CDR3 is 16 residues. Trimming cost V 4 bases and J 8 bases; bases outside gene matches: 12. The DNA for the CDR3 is TGTGCCAGCAGTGCCCAGGGACAGGGAGGGGACGATGAGCAGTTCTTC. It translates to CASSAQGQGGDDEQFF.

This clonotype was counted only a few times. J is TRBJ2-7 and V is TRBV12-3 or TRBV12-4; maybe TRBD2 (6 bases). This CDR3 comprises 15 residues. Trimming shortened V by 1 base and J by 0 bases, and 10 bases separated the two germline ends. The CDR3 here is CASSLGQGLSYEQYF. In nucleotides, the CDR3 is TGTGCCAGCAGTTTAGGTCAGGGACTCTCCTACGAGCAGTACTTC.

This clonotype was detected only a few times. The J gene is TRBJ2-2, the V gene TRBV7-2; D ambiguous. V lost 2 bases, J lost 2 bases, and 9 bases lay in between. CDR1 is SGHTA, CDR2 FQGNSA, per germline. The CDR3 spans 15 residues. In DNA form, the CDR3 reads TGTGCCAGCAGCTTACACTCGTCAAACACCGGGGAGCTGTTTTTT. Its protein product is CASSLHSSNTGELFF.

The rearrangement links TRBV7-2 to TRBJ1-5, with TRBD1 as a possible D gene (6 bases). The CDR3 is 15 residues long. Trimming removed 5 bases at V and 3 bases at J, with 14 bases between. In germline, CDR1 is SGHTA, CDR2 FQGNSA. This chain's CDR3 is CASSQRAGANQPQHF. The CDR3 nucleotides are TGTGCCAGCAGCCAAAGGGCAGGGGCCAATCAGCCCCAGCATTTT.

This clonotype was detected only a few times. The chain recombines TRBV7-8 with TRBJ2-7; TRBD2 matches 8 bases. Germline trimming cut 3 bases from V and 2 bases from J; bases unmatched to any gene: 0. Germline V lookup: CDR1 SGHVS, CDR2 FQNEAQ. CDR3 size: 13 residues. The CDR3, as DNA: TGTGCCAGCAGCTTGACTAGCGCCTACGAGCAGTACTTC. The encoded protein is CASSLTSAYEQYF.

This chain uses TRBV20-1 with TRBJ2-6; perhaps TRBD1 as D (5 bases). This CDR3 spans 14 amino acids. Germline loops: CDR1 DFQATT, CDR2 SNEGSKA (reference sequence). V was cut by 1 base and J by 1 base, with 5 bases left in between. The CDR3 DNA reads TGCAGTGCTAGAGCAGGGTCTGGGGCCAACGTCCTGACTTTC. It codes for CSARAGSGANVLTF.

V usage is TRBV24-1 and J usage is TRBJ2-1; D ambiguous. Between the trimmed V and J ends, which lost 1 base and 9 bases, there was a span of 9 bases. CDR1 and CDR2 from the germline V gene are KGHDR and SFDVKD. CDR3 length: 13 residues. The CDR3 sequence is CATSDFPGGEQFF. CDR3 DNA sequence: TGTGCCACCAGTGATTTCCCGGGCGGTGAGCAGTTCTTC.

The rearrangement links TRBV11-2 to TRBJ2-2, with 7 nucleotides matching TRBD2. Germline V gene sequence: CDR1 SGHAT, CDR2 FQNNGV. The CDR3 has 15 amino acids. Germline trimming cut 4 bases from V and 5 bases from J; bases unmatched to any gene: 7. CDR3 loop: CASSWRDYQTGELFF. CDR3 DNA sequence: TGTGCCAGCAGCTGGAGGGACTACCAGACCGGGGAGCTGTTTTTT.

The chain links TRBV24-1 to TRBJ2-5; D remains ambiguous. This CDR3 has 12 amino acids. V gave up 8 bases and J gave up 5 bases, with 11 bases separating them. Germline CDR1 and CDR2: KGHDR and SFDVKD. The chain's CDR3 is CATIGRDETQYF. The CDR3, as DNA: TGTGCCACCATCGGGCGTGACGAGACCCAGTACTTC.

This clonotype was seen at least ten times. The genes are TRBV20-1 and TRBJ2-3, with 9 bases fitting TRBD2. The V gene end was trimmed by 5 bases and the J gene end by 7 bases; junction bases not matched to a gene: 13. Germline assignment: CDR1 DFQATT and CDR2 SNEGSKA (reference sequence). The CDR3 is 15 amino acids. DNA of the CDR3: TGCAGTGCTCCCGACCTGGCGGGAGGGCCTTATACGCAGTATTTT. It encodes CSAPDLAGGPYTQYF.

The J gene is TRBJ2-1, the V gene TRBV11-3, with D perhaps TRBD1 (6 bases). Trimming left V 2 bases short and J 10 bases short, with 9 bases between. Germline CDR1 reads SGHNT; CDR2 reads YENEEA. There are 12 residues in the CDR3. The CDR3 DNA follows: TGTGCCAGCAGCTTATCCAGGGGCGAGCAGTTCTTC. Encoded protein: CASSLSRGEQFF.

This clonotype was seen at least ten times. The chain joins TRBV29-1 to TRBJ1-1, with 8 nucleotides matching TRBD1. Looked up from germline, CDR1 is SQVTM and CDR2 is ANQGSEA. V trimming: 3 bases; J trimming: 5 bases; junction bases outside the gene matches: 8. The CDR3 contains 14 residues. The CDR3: CSVDSRTGSTEAFF. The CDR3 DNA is TGCAGCGTTGATTCGCGGACAGGGAGTACTGAAGCTTTCTTT.

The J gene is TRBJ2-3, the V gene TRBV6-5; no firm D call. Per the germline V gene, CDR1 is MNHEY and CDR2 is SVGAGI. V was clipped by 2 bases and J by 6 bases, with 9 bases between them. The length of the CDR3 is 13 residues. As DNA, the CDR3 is TGTGCCAGCAGTTACGTCACGAGGGATACGCAGTATTTT. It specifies CASSYVTRDTQYF.